This entry lists 29 T cell receptor beta chains sequenced from one sample in a study of cytomegalovirus exposure and HLA in healthy donors (dated by TCRdb to about 2017). The library came from the immunoSEQ multiplex PCR assay. For the multiplex PCR, a mixture combining 60 forward primers for TCR Vbeta segments and 13 reverse primers for TCR Jbeta segments was used. TCRdb retrieved this table from immuneACCESS and kept in-frame rearrangements only. Not all clones are present; in checked studies, unresolved V genes account for under half, and no reason is known for the remainder. A total of 150,000 to 200,000 clones appear in this sample, approximately 76% of them only once. The ten largest clones capture approximately 5.1% of the sample. Sequences were obtained from PBMCs. The receptors originated from a woman younger than 30 in good health and CMV-seropositive.

For the CDR3, the DNA is TGTGCCAGCGGAATACGCCCCGAGGGATGGACTGAAGCTTTCTTT. It yields the protein CASGIRPEGWTEAFF. The V and J genes are TRBV6-6 and TRBJ1-1; unclear D gene. Trimming took off 8 bases at V and 5 bases at J, with 21 bases between the two ends. CDR1 and CDR2 from the germline V gene are MNHNY and SVGAGI (reference sequence). CDR3 size: 15 residues.

This chain connects TRBV2 to TRBJ2-3, with D unresolved. The germline V and J ends were trimmed by 5 bases and 3 bases, with 6 bases remaining between them. The CDR3 runs 12 residues. From germline, CDR1 is SNHLY and CDR2 FYNNEI. In DNA form, the CDR3 reads TGTGCCAGCAGTCTACGTACAGATACGCAGTATTTT. Its protein product is CASSLRTDTQYF.

Here the CDR3 reads CASSYTLQGVGEKLFF. DNA of the CDR3: TGTGCCAGCAGTTACACCTTACAGGGGGTAGGGGAAAAACTGTTTTTT. The chain employs TRBV6-5 and TRBJ1-4; 8 bases align to TRBD1. This CDR3 is 16 amino acids long. J gave up 8 bases and V 2 bases, and 10 bases lay outside the gene matches. CDR1 MNHEY and CDR2 SVGAGI come from the germline V gene.

This clone was observed a handful of times. This chain joins TRBV6-6 and TRBJ2-3, with 9 bases that match TRBD1. V trimming: 7 bases; J trimming: 9 bases; junction bases outside the gene matches: 8. The CDR3 sequence is 13 residues long. Germline CDR1 reads MNHNY; CDR2 reads SVGAGI (reference sequence). For the CDR3, the DNA is TGTGCCAGCACCCGGGACAGGGTTGGAACGCAGTATTTT. Translating gives CASTRDRVGTQYF.

The chain carries TRBV19 and TRBJ1-5; D not resolved. The ends were cut back, 3 bases at V and 5 bases at J, with 14 bases in the middle. Germline V gives CDR1 LNHDA, CDR2 SQIVND (reference sequence). This CDR3 has 15 residues. CDR3 DNA: TGTGCCAGTAGTATGGCCAGCGCGGGAGATCAGCCCCAGCATTTT. Encoded protein: CASSMASAGDQPQHF.

This sequence joins TRBV30 and TRBJ1-1; D is ambiguous. Germline CDR1 reads GTSNPN; CDR2 reads SVGIG (reference sequence). V was clipped by 0 bases and J by 3 bases, with 8 bases between them. The CDR3 has 13 amino acids. CDR3 protein: CAWSVGGHTEAFF. CDR3 nucleotides: TGTGCCTGGAGTGTTGGTGGGCACACTGAAGCTTTCTTT.

The rearrangement links TRBV11-2 to TRBJ2-7; D is possibly TRBD2 (5 bases). Deletions cut 5 bases from V and 3 bases from J, with 11 bases between. In germline, CDR1 is SGHAT, CDR2 FQNNGV. This CDR3 has 13 amino acids. For the CDR3, the DNA is TGTGCCAGCAGCCCCCCGGGGAACTACGAGCAGTACTTC. Translated, it gives CASSPPGNYEQYF.

The rearrangement joins TRBV4-1 to TRBJ1-1; 8 bases match TRBD1. V trimming: 2 bases; J trimming: 6 bases; junction bases outside the gene matches: 5. Germline CDR1 reads MGHRA; CDR2 reads YSYEKL. There are 14 residues in the CDR3. The CDR3: CASSQPTGVPEAFF. CDR3 bases: TGCGCCAGCAGCCAACCGACAGGGGTCCCTGAAGCTTTCTTT.

A single count supports this clone. J is TRBJ2-7 and V is TRBV7-8; 7 bases are shared with TRBD1. Germline CDR1 and CDR2: SGHVS and FQNEAQ. Unmatched junction bases numbered 15, after V lost 8 bases and J lost 2 bases. The CDR3 sequence is 16 residues long. CDR3 coding DNA: TGTGCCAGCGGGTGGGTTGTGGTGGGACAGACCTACGAGCAGTACTTC. Its protein is CASGWVVVGQTYEQYF. Looking up the rest from reference TRBV7-8 and TRBJ2-7 gives the full variable domain: GAGVSQSPRYKVAKRGQDVALRCDPISGHVSLFWYQQALGQGPEFLTYFQNEAQLDKSGLPSDRFFAERPEGSVSTLKIQRTQQEDSAVYLCASGWVVVGQTYEQYFGPGTRLTVT.

The chain combines TRBV7-3 with TRBJ2-5, with 8 nucleotides matching TRBD2. After removal of 5 bases from V and 1 base from J, the junction contained 6 bases not matched to a gene. This CDR3 spans 15 amino acids. The germline gives CDR1 SGHTA, CDR2 FQGTGA. The CDR3 DNA sequence: TGTGCCAGCAGCGCATCCGGGGGGGTCCAAGAGACCCAGTACTTC. The encoded protein is CASSASGGVQETQYF. Together with reference TRBV7-3 and TRBJ2-5, the CDR3 gives the full variable domain: GAGVSQTPSNKVTEKGKYVELRCDPISGHTALYWYRQSLGQGPEFLIYFQGTGAADDSGLPNDRFFAVRPEGSVSTLKIQRTERGDSAVYLCASSASGGVQETQYFGPGTRLLVL.

Here the CDR3 reads CASSLGSQGIGEQYF. The CDR3 DNA reads TGTGCCAGCAGCTTAGGTTCACAGGGGATAGGCGAGCAGTACTTC. This rearrangement joins TRBV7-2 to TRBJ2-7; 7 bases are a match to TRBD1. This CDR3 contains 15 residues. Germline loops: CDR1 SGHTA, CDR2 FQGNSA. The ends lost 1 base at V and 6 bases at J; junction bases unmatched: 9.

The table lists this clone with a few counts. This chain uses TRBV29-1 with TRBJ1-2, with TRBD1 matching 8 bases. Trimming removed 4 bases from V and 4 bases from J; junction bases left unmatched: 5. The CDR3 is made up of 13 amino acids. Germline assignment: CDR1 SQVTM and CDR2 ANQGSEA. CDR3 loop: CSVAPGQGYGYTF. Here the CDR3 DNA reads TGCAGCGTTGCCCCCGGACAGGGCTATGGCTACACCTTC.

In its sample, this clone was seen once. The chain uses TRBV30 and TRBJ2-7; D may be TRBD2 (5 bases). CDR3 size: 13 residues. Trimming pared 4 bases from V and 2 bases from J, leaving 12 bases between. Per germline, CDR1 GTSNPN and CDR2 SVGIG (reference sequence). The CDR3 DNA is TGTGCCTGGATGTCACGGGAAACCTACGAGCAGTACTTC. It codes for CAWMSRETYEQYF.

V usage is TRBV6-5 and J usage is TRBJ1-1; 9 bases align to TRBD1. After removal of 6 bases from V and 1 base from J, the junction contained 0 bases not matched to a gene. The CDR3 sequence is 13 residues long. Germline CDR1 and CDR2: MNHEY and SVGAGI. CDR3 sequence: CASRDRGNTEAFF. For the CDR3, the DNA is TGTGCCAGCAGGGACAGGGGGAACACTGAAGCTTTCTTT.

This chain joins TRBV7-9 and TRBJ1-1, with D unclear. The CDR3 length is 14 residues. Germline V gene lookup returns CDR1 SEHNR and CDR2 FQNEAQ (reference sequence). Trimming took off 1 base at V and 1 base at J, with 7 bases between the two ends. DNA for the CDR3: TGTGCCAGCAGCTTAGAACAGCCGAACACTGAAGCTTTCTTT. Its translation is CASSLEQPNTEAFF.

The CDR3 DNA follows: TGTGCCAGCAGTGAAATATCTAGCGGGAACACCGGGGAGCTGTTTTTT. Its translation: CASSEISSGNTGELFF. V and J are TRBV25-1 and TRBJ2-2; the match to TRBD2 covers 7 bases. The CDR3 spans 16 residues. The germline V gene encodes CDR1 MGHDK and CDR2 SYGVNS. Trimming took 2 bases from V and 1 from J; bases not matched to a gene: 4.

This chain connects TRBV5-1 to TRBJ2-1; TRBD2 aligns across 13 bases. The length of the CDR3 is 15 residues. The V and J ends lost 0 bases and 7 bases, in that order; junction bases with no gene match: 1. CDR1 SGHRS and CDR2 YFSETQ come from the germline V gene. The CDR3 sequence: CASSLALAGGNEQFF. The CDR3 DNA reads TGCGCCAGCAGCTTGGCACTAGCGGGGGGGAATGAGCAGTTCTTC.

The rearrangement links TRBV6-5 to TRBJ2-3; TRBD1 agrees at 7 bases. The junction had 6 bases not matched to a gene; V was cut back by 6 bases and J by 0 bases. CDR3 length equals 15 residues. From germline, CDR1 is MNHEY and CDR2 SVGAGI. The DNA for the CDR3 is TGTGCCAGCAGGACAGGGAGCGCTAGCACAGATACGCAGTATTTT. Its translation is CASRTGSASTDTQYF.

This rearrangement joins TRBV7-8 to TRBJ1-2, with D possibly being TRBD1 (6 bases). This CDR3 has 16 residues. With 6 bases removed from V and 4 bases from J, the gap between germline ends came to 21 bases. The germline CDR1 and CDR2 sequences are SGHVS and FQNEAQ. The CDR3 sequence is CASRPTGGVAPYGYTF. Here the CDR3 DNA reads TGTGCCAGCAGACCCACGGGGGGCGTTGCCCCCTATGGCTACACCTTC.

The chain recombines TRBV19 with TRBJ2-7; 11 nucleotides agree with TRBD1. This CDR3 is 15 amino acids long. The J segment lost 4 bases and the V segment lost 5 bases, leaving 7 bases of the junction unmatched. Germline V gene sequence: CDR1 LNHDA, CDR2 SQIVND (reference sequence). The CDR3 region is CASSPGQGAPYEQYF. The CDR3 region has the DNA TGTGCCAGTAGTCCCGGACAGGGGGCGCCTTACGAGCAGTACTTC.

The J gene is TRBJ1-2, the V gene TRBV19; D ambiguous. The CDR3 is 15 residues long. In germline, CDR1 is LNHDA, CDR2 SQIVND (reference sequence). V gave up 3 bases and J gave up 0 bases, with 11 bases separating them. The CDR3 here is CASSIHSTSNYGYTF. The CDR3 DNA reads TGTGCCAGTAGTATCCACAGCACATCTAACTATGGCTACACCTTC.

V is TRBV19 and J is TRBJ2-3; D not resolved. V was cut by 1 base and J by 4 bases, with 9 bases left in between. The CDR3 has 14 amino acids. CDR1 is LNHDA and CDR2 is SQIVND in the germline V gene (reference sequence). The CDR3 is CASSIVRGADTQYF. CDR3 DNA: TGTGCCAGTAGTATAGTTCGCGGAGCAGATACGCAGTATTTT.

The DNA of the CDR3 is TGTGCCGCGGGAGGGACATGGAATGAAAAACTGTTTTTT. Residues: CAAGGTWNEKLFF. The chain links TRBV2 to TRBJ1-4; possible D gene TRBD1, 6 bases. The CDR3 contains 13 residues. The V gene lost 11 bases and the J gene lost 5 bases, with 15 bases spanning the gap. Germline lookup yields CDR1 SNHLY and CDR2 FYNNEI.

The V call is TRBV30, the J call TRBJ2-7, with D tentatively TRBD1 (6 bases). The length of the CDR3 is 12 residues. V was pared by 5 bases and J by 5 bases, with 13 bases between. Germline loops: CDR1 GTSNPN, CDR2 SVGIG (reference sequence). The DNA of the CDR3 is TGTGCCTGGGGTGCGGACAGTAACGAGCAGTACTTC. It codes for CAWGADSNEQYF.

The genes are TRBV7-9 and TRBJ2-7; D call uncertain. Trimming shortened V by 4 bases and J by 0 bases, and 4 bases separated the two germline ends. The CDR3 loop spans 12 amino acids. CDR1 is SEHNR and CDR2 is FQNEAQ in the germline V gene (reference sequence). The DNA of the CDR3 is TGTGCCAGCAGCTCGGTCTCCTACGAGCAGTACTTC. It specifies CASSSVSYEQYF.

The V gene is TRBV9, the J gene TRBJ2-7; 9 nucleotides agree with TRBD1. Losses at the gene ends were 3 bases for V and 4 bases for J; bases not matched to a gene: 8. In germline, CDR1 is SGDLS, CDR2 YYNGEE. The CDR3 has 15 amino acids. CDR3 in DNA: TGTGCCAGCAGCGCCGGGACAGGGAATCAGTACGAGCAGTACTTC. Translating it yields CASSAGTGNQYEQYF.

The genes are TRBV28 and TRBJ2-1; 7 nucleotides match TRBD2. The CDR3 spans 16 residues. Germline-derived CDR1 and CDR2 are MDHEN and SYDVKM. V gave up 6 bases and J gave up 2 bases; unmatched junction bases: 10. CDR3 nucleotides: TGTGCCAGCAGGCCCGGGACTATCGGCACCTACAATGAGCAGTTCTTC. It translates to CASRPGTIGTYNEQFF.

The V and J genes are TRBV6-1 and TRBJ1-1; TRBD1 matches at 8 bases. Germline CDR1 is MNHNS and CDR2 is SASEGT. With 4 bases clipped from V and 5 bases from J, the junction kept 6 bases outside the gene matches. This CDR3 has 14 amino acids. The DNA for the CDR3 is TGTGCCAGCAGTGTGCAGGGGGCCTGGACTGAAGCTTTCTTT. It yields the protein CASSVQGAWTEAFF.

The chain recombines TRBV7-9 with TRBJ2-3; D possibly corresponds to TRBD2 (5 bases). CDR3 length: 14 residues. The germline V gene has CDR1 SEHNR and CDR2 FQNEAQ (reference sequence). V was cut by 0 bases and J by 1 base, with 5 bases left in between. The chain's CDR3 is CASSLAGGTDTQYF. For the CDR3, the DNA is TGTGCCAGCAGCTTAGCCGGGGGCACAGATACGCAGTATTTT. Full variable domain (remainder filled in from reference TRBV7-9 and TRBJ2-3): DTGVSQNPRHKITKRGQNVTFRCDPISEHNRLYWYRQTLGQGPEFLTYFQNEAQLEKSRLLSDRFSAERPKGSFSTLEIQRTEQGDSAMYLCASSLAGGTDTQYFGPGTRLTVL.